The rows below give T cell receptor beta chains drawn from one sample of a study of cytomegalovirus exposure and HLA in healthy donors. Libraries were prepared by immunoSEQ multiplex PCR; TCRdb keeps only in-frame clonotypes and omits some of them. The table lists approximately 49,000 clones, 92% of them singletons. The sample taken for sequencing was PBMCs. The receptors were gathered from a man younger than 30 in good health and CMV-seronegative. Both conserved end residues are part of each CDR3. Each record gives: CDR3 DNA, CDR3 protein, D gene, J gene, V gene, clone size. D genes are given only for firm matches. Not every row has a clone size; where given, it reads once, few, many or a size class.

cdr3_nt: TGTGCCAGCAGTTTAAGTGGCAGACTAAGGAACACTGAAGCTTTCTTT
cdr3_aa: CASSLSGRLRNTEAFF
d_call: NA
j_call: TRBJ1-1
v_call: TRBV28
clone_size: few

cdr3_nt: TGTGCCAGTAGTCATAGGACAGGGTCAAACTATGGCTACACCTTC
cdr3_aa: CASSHRTGSNYGYTF
d_call: TRBD1
j_call: TRBJ1-2
v_call: TRBV19
clone_size: NA

cdr3_nt: TGCGCCAGCAGCTTAGACGGACAGGGGTCCACTGAAGCTTTCTTT
cdr3_aa: CASSLDGQGSTEAFF
d_call: TRBD1
j_call: TRBJ1-1
v_call: TRBV5-1
clone_size: few

cdr3_nt: TGCGCCAGCAGCACGGGCCTCGGCGGGGGCGTTTCGAACACTGAAGCTTTCTTT
cdr3_aa: CASSTGLGGGVSNTEAFF
d_call: NA
j_call: TRBJ1-1
v_call: TRBV5-1
clone_size: NA

cdr3_nt: TGTGCCTGGAGTGCTCCCCTTGGGCGCGCGATCTACGAGCAGTACTTC
cdr3_aa: CAWSAPLGRAIYEQYF
d_call: NA
j_call: TRBJ2-7
v_call: TRBV30
clone_size: NA

cdr3_nt: TGTGCCAGCAGCGCCTCGACTAGCGGGAGACACTACGACGAGCAGTACTTC
cdr3_aa: CASSASTSGRHYDEQYF
d_call: TRBD2
j_call: TRBJ2-7
v_call: TRBV9
clone_size: NA

cdr3_nt: TGTGCCAGCAGTTTAAAGGGGCTGCATCAGCCCCAGCATTTT
cdr3_aa: CASSLKGLHQPQHF
d_call: NA
j_call: TRBJ1-5
v_call: TRBV28
clone_size: NA

cdr3_nt: TGTGCCAGCAGCGATAACGCGGGAGCGTCCTACAATGAGCAGTTCTTC
cdr3_aa: CASSDNAGASYNEQFF
d_call: TRBD2
j_call: TRBJ2-1
v_call: TRBV11-2
clone_size: NA

cdr3_nt: TGTGCCAGCAGCCTTCGGGGACTAGCGGGACCCACAGATACGCAGTATTTT
cdr3_aa: CASSLRGLAGPTDTQYF
d_call: TRBD2
j_call: TRBJ2-3
v_call: TRBV13
clone_size: NA

cdr3_nt: TGCGCCAGCAGCTCGACAGGGGGCAACAATCAGCCCCAGCATTTT
cdr3_aa: CASSSTGGNNQPQHF
d_call: TRBD1
j_call: TRBJ1-5
v_call: TRBV5-1
clone_size: NA

cdr3_nt: TGCGCCAGCAGCCGGAGCAGGGAATTCACCGGGGAGCTGTTTTTT
cdr3_aa: CASSRSREFTGELFF
d_call: NA
j_call: TRBJ2-2
v_call: TRBV4-1
clone_size: once

cdr3_nt: TGTGCCAGCAGCCGCACACGGAGCCTTCAGCCCCAGCATTTT
cdr3_aa: CASSRTRSLQPQHF
d_call: NA
j_call: TRBJ1-5
v_call: TRBV28
clone_size: NA

cdr3_nt: TGTGCCAGCAGCTTGGGGGGACTAGCGGAGCTATACAATGAGCAGTTCTTC
cdr3_aa: CASSLGGLAELYNEQFF
d_call: TRBD2
j_call: TRBJ2-1
v_call: TRBV5-4
clone_size: NA

cdr3_nt: TGTGCCAGCAGCCTGACCCCTCAAGGGGTAAACATTCAGTACTTC
cdr3_aa: CASSLTPQGVNIQYF
d_call: NA
j_call: TRBJ2-4
v_call: TRBV5-4
clone_size: NA

cdr3_nt: TGTGCCAGCAGTTTATCACCAGACGAGCAGTACTTC
cdr3_aa: CASSLSPDEQYF
d_call: NA
j_call: TRBJ2-7
v_call: TRBV28
clone_size: few

cdr3_nt: TGCGCCAGCAACCACGGGGAGACATTAACCGGGGAGCTGTTTTTT
cdr3_aa: CASNHGETLTGELFF
d_call: NA
j_call: TRBJ2-2
v_call: TRBV5-1
clone_size: NA

cdr3_nt: TGTGCCAGCAGCCTTACAGGTTATGTCGATGAGCAGTTCTTC
cdr3_aa: CASSLTGYVDEQFF
d_call: NA
j_call: TRBJ2-1
v_call: TRBV7-9
clone_size: NA

cdr3_nt: TGTGCCAGTGGAGGCGGGAGTACCTACGAGCAGTACTTC
cdr3_aa: CASGGGSTYEQYF
d_call: TRBD2
j_call: TRBJ2-7
v_call: TRBV19
clone_size: NA

cdr3_nt: TGTGCCAGCAGCGGACCGGGAGGGCTCCCCCCCATATATTTT
cdr3_aa: CASSGPGGLPPIYF
d_call: NA
j_call: TRBJ1-3
v_call: TRBV2
clone_size: NA

cdr3_nt: TGTGCCAGCAGCTTAATTTCCGGTACGCAGTATTTT
cdr3_aa: CASSLISGTQYF
d_call: NA
j_call: TRBJ2-3
v_call: TRBV11-1
clone_size: NA

cdr3_nt: TGTGCCAGTAACCAGGGAAATGGAAACACCATATATTTT
cdr3_aa: CASNQGNGNTIYF
d_call: NA
j_call: TRBJ1-3
v_call: TRBV19
clone_size: NA

cdr3_nt: TGTGCCAGCAGGGGGGGGGTTTGGGATGAGCAGTTCTTC
cdr3_aa: CASRGGVWDEQFF
d_call: TRBD2
j_call: TRBJ2-1
v_call: TRBV27
clone_size: NA

cdr3_nt: TGTGCCAGCAGGACTAGCGGGAGTAGGGATACGCAGTATTTT
cdr3_aa: CASRTSGSRDTQYF
d_call: TRBD2
j_call: TRBJ2-3
v_call: TRBV5-4
clone_size: NA

cdr3_nt: TGCGCCAGCAGCCCGCAGGGGGCAGGGGGAGAGATTCCCTACAATGAGCAGTTCTTC
cdr3_aa: CASSPQGAGGEIPYNEQFF
d_call: TRBD1
j_call: TRBJ2-1
v_call: TRBV4-1
clone_size: NA

cdr3_nt: TGTGCCAGCAGCGACGGAGAGAAAGAGACCCAGTACTTC
cdr3_aa: CASSDGEKETQYF
d_call: NA
j_call: TRBJ2-5
v_call: TRBV6-5
clone_size: NA

cdr3_nt: TGTGCCAGCAGACCGGGACAGGCATCAGATACGCAGTATTTT
cdr3_aa: CASRPGQASDTQYF
d_call: TRBD1
j_call: TRBJ2-3
v_call: TRBV28
clone_size: NA

cdr3_nt: TGTGCCAGCAGTTTTTCGGGGTCCTACGAGCAGTACTTC
cdr3_aa: CASSFSGSYEQYF
d_call: NA
j_call: TRBJ2-7
v_call: TRBV28
clone_size: NA

cdr3_nt: TGTGCCAGCAGTCCCAGGATTAGTGCTGAAGCTTTCTTT
cdr3_aa: CASSPRISAEAFF
d_call: NA
j_call: TRBJ1-1
v_call: TRBV6-5
clone_size: NA

cdr3_nt: TGTGCCAGCAGCTTCCCGGTAGCGGGGAACACCGGGGAGCTGTTTTTT
cdr3_aa: CASSFPVAGNTGELFF
d_call: TRBD2
j_call: TRBJ2-2
v_call: TRBV5-4
clone_size: once

cdr3_nt: TGTGCCAGCAGCCCCCAGGTTGTAGGGCAGTACTTC
cdr3_aa: CASSPQVVGQYF
d_call: NA
j_call: TRBJ2-7
v_call: TRBV28
clone_size: once

cdr3_nt: TGCGCCAGCAGCTTGGATATAGGCGGACTTGAAGCTTTCTTT
cdr3_aa: CASSLDIGGLEAFF
d_call: NA
j_call: TRBJ1-1
v_call: TRBV5-1
clone_size: NA

cdr3_nt: TGTGCCAGCAGCCGATACGGGAGAGGTGAGCAGTTCTTC
cdr3_aa: CASSRYGRGEQFF
d_call: NA
j_call: TRBJ2-1
v_call: TRBV9
clone_size: once

cdr3_nt: TGTGCCAGCAGCGGGATCCAAGAGACCCAGTACTTC
cdr3_aa: CASSGIQETQYF
d_call: NA
j_call: TRBJ2-5
v_call: TRBV6-5
clone_size: NA

cdr3_nt: TGTGCCAGCAGAAAGGCCGACCAGGGTACCCAGTACTTC
cdr3_aa: CASRKADQGTQYF
d_call: NA
j_call: TRBJ2-5
v_call: TRBV2
clone_size: NA

cdr3_nt: TGTGCCAGCAGTCGAAATCCCGGGACAGGGTCCTACAATGAGCAGTTCTTC
cdr3_aa: CASSRNPGTGSYNEQFF
d_call: TRBD1
j_call: TRBJ2-1
v_call: TRBV28
clone_size: NA

cdr3_nt: TGCGCCAGCAGCCCCAGGATAGCGGCAGATACGCAGTATTTT
cdr3_aa: CASSPRIAADTQYF
d_call: NA
j_call: TRBJ2-3
v_call: TRBV5-1
clone_size: NA

cdr3_nt: TGTGCCAGCAGCCTGGGACTAGCGGGGGCCGGGGAGACCCAGTACTTC
cdr3_aa: CASSLGLAGAGETQYF
d_call: TRBD2
j_call: TRBJ2-5
v_call: TRBV7-3
clone_size: NA

cdr3_nt: TGTGCCAGCGAGGGCAAGTTAGCGGGAGAGACCGGGGAGCTGTTTTTT
cdr3_aa: CASEGKLAGETGELFF
d_call: TRBD2
j_call: TRBJ2-2
v_call: TRBV28
clone_size: NA

cdr3_nt: TGTGCCAGTAGCCTACTAGCGGGCTCCTACAATGAGCAGTTCTTC
cdr3_aa: CASSLLAGSYNEQFF
d_call: TRBD2
j_call: TRBJ2-1
v_call: TRBV19
clone_size: once

cdr3_nt: TGTGCCAGCAGTCGTCGGGAGGCCTACAATGAGCAGTTCTTC
cdr3_aa: CASSRREAYNEQFF
d_call: TRBD2
j_call: TRBJ2-1
v_call: TRBV6-5
clone_size: NA

cdr3_nt: TGTGCCAGCAGCTTAGCGGGGGATCTCCGCACTGAAGCTTTCTTT
cdr3_aa: CASSLAGDLRTEAFF
d_call: NA
j_call: TRBJ1-1
v_call: TRBV11-3
clone_size: NA

cdr3_nt: TGTGCCAGCAGCTTAGGACCGGGGGAAGAAGCTTTCTTT
cdr3_aa: CASSLGPGEEAFF
d_call: NA
j_call: TRBJ1-1
v_call: TRBV7-8
clone_size: NA

cdr3_nt: TGTGCCAGCAGCGTAGGGGCTAGCGGGGACTACGAGCAGTACTTC
cdr3_aa: CASSVGASGDYEQYF
d_call: TRBD2
j_call: TRBJ2-7
v_call: TRBV9
clone_size: NA